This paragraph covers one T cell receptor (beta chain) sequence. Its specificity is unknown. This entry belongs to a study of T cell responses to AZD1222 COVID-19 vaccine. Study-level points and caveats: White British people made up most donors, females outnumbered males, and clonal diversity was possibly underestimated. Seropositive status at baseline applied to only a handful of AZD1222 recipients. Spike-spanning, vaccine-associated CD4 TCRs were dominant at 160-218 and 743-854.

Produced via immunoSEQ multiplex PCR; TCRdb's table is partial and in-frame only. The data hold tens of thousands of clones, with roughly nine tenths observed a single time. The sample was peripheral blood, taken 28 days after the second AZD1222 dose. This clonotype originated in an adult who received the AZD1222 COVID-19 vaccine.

CDR3 nucleotides: TGTGCCAGCAGTAACCCGACAGGGAACCCCTACGAGCAGTACTTC. Its translation is CASSNPTGNPYEQYF. This chain uses TRBV28 with TRBJ2-7; TRBD1 agrees at 7 bases. Losses at the gene ends were 5 bases for V and 2 bases for J; bases not matched to a gene: 9. The CDR3 consists of 15 residues. CDR1 and CDR2 (germline): MDHEN, SYDVKM.